Given below is one T cell receptor beta chain in context. Its target antigen remains unknown. Base quality data are lacking; no much larger clone is found one base away. This sample was taken from a study of OX40 agonist ivuxolimab in advanced cancers. A note on the overall study: Ivuxolimab was an agonistic, fully human IgG2 monoclonal antibody directed against OX40 (CD134), a costimulatory receptor. The monotherapy dose-escalation portion (N of about 49 patients) of the phase I ivuxolimab trial is reported in the paper. A male proportion of around 80% and a mean age of 60 years, ranging from about 20 to 79, were recorded for the dose-escalation cohort. Prior anti-PD-1, anti-PD-L1 or anti-CTLA-4 therapy was permitted, and approximately 42% of dose-escalation patients had received checkpoint inhibitors. Partial responses occurred in three dose-escalation patients, of whom one had hepatocellular carcinoma and two had cutaneous melanoma. Intravenous ivuxolimab was administered to patients every 2 weeks at six dose levels: 0.01, 0.1, 0.3, 1.5, 3 and 10 mg/kg. The purpose of peripheral TCRbeta sequencing was to test whether ivuxolimab changed TCR sequence diversity and led to clonal T-cell expansion. Of the approximately 50 dose-escalation patients, hepatocellular carcinoma was present in approximately 20, melanoma in approximately 15, renal cell carcinoma in 9 and head and neck cancer in 9. The study at large found these results: After ivuxolimab, more expanded clones were found on average in CD8+ T cells than in CD4+ T cells. At doses of 0.1 to 3.0 mg/kg, clonal expansion of both CD4+ and CD8+ blood T cells was observed from baseline to week 6. Which antigens the clonally expanded peripheral T cells were specific for was not determined. In the 0.1-3.0 mg/kg groups, partial responders were among the patients with the lowest normalized peripheral clonal expansion, particularly in CD8+ T cells. Low levels of normalized T-cell clonal expansion were also seen in some patients who did not respond.

Genomic DNA was isolated from the sorted cells so that the TCRbeta CDR3 region could be sequenced. The immunoSEQ Assay was used to sequence the TCRbeta CDR3 regions. The immuneACCESS repertoire file appears here via TCRdb, limited to in-frame rearrangements. These files lack a portion of the clones; in checked studies, under half of the deficit traces to unresolved V genes, and the cause of the others is not known. The sample has 100,000 to 150,000 clones on record, about nine tenths of them singletons. The ten largest clones capture 0.8% to 1% of the sample. Patients with autoimmune disease history or receiving systemic immunosuppression were excluded from the trial. Peripheral blood for TCR sequencing was collected from all dose cohorts at baseline, on cycle 4 day 1, and on cycle 7 day 1. The samples were taken from a phase I, first-in-human, multicenter, open-label dose-escalation trial of ivuxolimab. Adults with locally advanced or metastatic melanoma, renal cell, hepatocellular, or head and neck squamous cell carcinoma were enrolled in the trial. CD4+ and CD8+ T cells were sorted separately from peripheral blood before TCR sequencing.

Counted from cysteine to phenylalanine, this CDR3 has 15 amino acids. The entry retains the CDR3 DNA only, 45 bases that are in frame from base 1. According to the germline V gene (reference sequence), CDR1 reads SGHNT and CDR2 reads YYREEE. At the junction V is shortened by 4 bases and J by 0 bases; bases outside the gene matches: 7. The receptor was isolated from an adult with an advanced solid tumor such as melanoma, head and neck, liver or kidney cancer. The chain employs TRBV5-4 and TRBJ2-7, with TRBD1 matching 7 junction bases. The sequencing used CD4+ or CD8+ T cells sorted from blood, collected in a trial of the OX40 agonist ivuxolimab. The CDR3 sequence is CASSPGQVRSYEQYF. The sequenced DNA is TGTGCCAGCAGCCCCGGACAGGTCCGCTCCTACGAGCAGTACTTC.